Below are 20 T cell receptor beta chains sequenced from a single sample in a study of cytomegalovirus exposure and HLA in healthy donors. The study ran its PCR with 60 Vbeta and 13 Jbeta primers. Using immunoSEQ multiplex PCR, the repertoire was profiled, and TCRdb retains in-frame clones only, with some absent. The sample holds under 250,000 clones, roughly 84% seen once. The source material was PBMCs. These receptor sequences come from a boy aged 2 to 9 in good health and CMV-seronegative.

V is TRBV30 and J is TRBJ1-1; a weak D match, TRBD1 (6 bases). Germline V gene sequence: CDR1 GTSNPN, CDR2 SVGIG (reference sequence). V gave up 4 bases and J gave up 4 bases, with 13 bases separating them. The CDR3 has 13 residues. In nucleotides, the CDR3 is TGTGCCTGGACCAAGACAGGAATCACTGAAGCTTTCTTT. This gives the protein CAWTKTGITEAFF.

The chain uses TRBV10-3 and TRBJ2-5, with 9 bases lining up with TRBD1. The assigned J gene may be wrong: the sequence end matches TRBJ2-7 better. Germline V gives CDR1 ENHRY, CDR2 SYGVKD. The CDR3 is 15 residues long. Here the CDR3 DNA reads TGTGCCATCAGTGAGAGGGGACAGGGATTCTACGAGCAGTACTTC. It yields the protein CAISERGQGFYEQYF.

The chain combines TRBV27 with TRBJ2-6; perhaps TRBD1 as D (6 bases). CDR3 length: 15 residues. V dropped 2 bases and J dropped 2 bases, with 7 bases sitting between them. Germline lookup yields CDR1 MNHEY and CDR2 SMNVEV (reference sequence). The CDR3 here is CASSLQGTGANVLTF. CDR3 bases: TGTGCCAGCAGTTTACAGGGGACTGGGGCCAACGTCCTGACTTTC.

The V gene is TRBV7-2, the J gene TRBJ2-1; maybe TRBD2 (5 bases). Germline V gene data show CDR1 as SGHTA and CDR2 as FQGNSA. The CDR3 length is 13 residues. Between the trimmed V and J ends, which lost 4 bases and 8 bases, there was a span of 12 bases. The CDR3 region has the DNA TGTGCCAGCAGCTCGCGCGGGCGGGATGAGCAGTTCTTC. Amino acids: CASSSRGRDEQFF.

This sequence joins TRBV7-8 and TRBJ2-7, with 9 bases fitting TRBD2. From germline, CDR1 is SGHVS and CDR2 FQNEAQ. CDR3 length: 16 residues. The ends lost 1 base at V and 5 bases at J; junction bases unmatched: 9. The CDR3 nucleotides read TGTGCCAGCAGCTTAGGAAAGGGCGGGAGGGGCCACGAGCAGTACTTC. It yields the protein CASSLGKGGRGHEQYF.

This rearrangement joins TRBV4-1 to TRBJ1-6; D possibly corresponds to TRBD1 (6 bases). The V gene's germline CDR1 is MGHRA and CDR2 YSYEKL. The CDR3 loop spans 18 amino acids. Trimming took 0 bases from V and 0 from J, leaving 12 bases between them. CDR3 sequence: CASSQDPTGSSYNSPLHF. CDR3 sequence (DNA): TGCGCCAGCAGCCAAGACCCTACAGGGAGCTCCTATAATTCACCCCTCCACTTT.

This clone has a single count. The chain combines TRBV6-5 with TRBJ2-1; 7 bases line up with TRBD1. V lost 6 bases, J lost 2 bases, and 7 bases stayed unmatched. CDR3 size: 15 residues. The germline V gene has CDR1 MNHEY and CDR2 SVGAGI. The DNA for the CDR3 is TGTGCCAGCAGCCCTACAGGGGCAGCCTACAATGAGCAGTTCTTC. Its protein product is CASSPTGAAYNEQFF.

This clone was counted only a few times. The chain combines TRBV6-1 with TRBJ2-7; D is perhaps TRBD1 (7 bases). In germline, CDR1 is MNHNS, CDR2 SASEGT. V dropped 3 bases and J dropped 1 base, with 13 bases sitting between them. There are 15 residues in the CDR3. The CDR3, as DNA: TGTGCCAGCAGTGAGTCGACAGGGAGGTCCTACGAGCAGTACTTC. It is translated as CASSESTGRSYEQYF.

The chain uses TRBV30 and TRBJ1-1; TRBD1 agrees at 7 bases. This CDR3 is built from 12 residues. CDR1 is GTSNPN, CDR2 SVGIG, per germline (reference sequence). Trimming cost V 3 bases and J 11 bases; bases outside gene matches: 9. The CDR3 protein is CAWSPGGRMAFF. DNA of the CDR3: TGTGCCTGGAGCCCAGGGGGGAGGATGGCTTTCTTT.

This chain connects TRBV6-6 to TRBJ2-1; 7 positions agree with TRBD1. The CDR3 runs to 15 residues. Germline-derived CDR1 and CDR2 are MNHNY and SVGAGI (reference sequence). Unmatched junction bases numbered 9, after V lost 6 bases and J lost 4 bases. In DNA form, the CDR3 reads TGTGCCAGCAGGCTTTCCGGGACAGCATACAATGAGCAGTTCTTC. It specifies CASRLSGTAYNEQFF.

CDR3 DNA sequence: TGCAGCTATGGGGGCAGGGGGACAGATACGCAGTATTTT. Amino acid sequence: CSYGGRGTDTQYF. V and J are TRBV29-1 and TRBJ2-3; 7 nucleotides match TRBD1. Germline loops: CDR1 SQVTM, CDR2 ANQGSEA. V dropped 8 bases and J dropped 3; count of bases not matched to a gene: 8. This CDR3 is built from 13 residues.

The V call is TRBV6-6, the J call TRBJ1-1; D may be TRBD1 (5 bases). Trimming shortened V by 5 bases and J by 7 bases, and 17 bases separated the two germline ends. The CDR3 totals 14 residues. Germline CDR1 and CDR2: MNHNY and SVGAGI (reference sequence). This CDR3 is CASSKWQGGREAFF. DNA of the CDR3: TGTGCCAGCAGTAAATGGCAGGGAGGCCGTGAAGCTTTCTTT.

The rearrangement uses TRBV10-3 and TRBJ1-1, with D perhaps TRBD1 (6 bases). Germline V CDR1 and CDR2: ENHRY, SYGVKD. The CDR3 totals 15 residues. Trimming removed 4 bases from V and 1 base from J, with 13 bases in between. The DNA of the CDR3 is TGTGCCATCAGTGCGCAGACAGGCCCGAACACTGAAGCTTTCTTT. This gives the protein CAISAQTGPNTEAFF.

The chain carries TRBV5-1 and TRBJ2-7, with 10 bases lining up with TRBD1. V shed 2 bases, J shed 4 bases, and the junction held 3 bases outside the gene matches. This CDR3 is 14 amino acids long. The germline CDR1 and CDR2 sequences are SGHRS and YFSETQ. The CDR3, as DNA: TGCGCCAGCAGCTTCGTGGACAGGGGGTACGAGCAGTACTTC. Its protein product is CASSFVDRGYEQYF. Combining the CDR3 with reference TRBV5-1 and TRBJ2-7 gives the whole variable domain KAGVTQTPRYLIKTRGQQVTLSCSPISGHRSVSWYQQTPGQGLQFLFEYFSETQRNKGNFPGRFSGRQFSNSRSEMNVSTLELGDSALYLCASSFVDRGYEQYFGPGTRLTVT.

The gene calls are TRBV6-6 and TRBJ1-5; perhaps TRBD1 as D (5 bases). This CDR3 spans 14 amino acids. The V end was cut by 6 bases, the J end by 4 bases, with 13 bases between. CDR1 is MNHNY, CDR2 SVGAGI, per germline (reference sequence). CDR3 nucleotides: TGTGCCAGCAGCCCCGGGGGTGGAAATCAGCCCCAGCATTTT. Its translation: CASSPGGGNQPQHF.

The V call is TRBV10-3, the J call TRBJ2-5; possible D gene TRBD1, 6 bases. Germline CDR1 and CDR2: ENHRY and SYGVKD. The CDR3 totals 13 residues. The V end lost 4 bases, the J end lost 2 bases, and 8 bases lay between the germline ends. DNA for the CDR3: TGTGCCATCAGTGGGACAGATCAAGAGACCCAGTACTTC. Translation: CAISGTDQETQYF.

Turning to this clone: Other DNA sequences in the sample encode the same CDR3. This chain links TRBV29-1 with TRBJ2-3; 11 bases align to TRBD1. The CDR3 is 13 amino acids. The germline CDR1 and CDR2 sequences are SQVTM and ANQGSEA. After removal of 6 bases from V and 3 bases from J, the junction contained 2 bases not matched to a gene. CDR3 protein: CSVRDRGTDTQYF. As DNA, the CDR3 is TGCAGCGTCAGGGACAGGGGGACAGATACGCAGTATTTT.

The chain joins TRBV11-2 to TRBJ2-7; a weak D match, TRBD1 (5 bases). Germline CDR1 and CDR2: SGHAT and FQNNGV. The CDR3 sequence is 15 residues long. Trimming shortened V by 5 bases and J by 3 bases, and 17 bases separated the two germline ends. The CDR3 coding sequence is TGTGCCAGCAGCCAAATAAAACAACAGGTCTACGAGCAGTACTTC. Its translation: CASSQIKQQVYEQYF. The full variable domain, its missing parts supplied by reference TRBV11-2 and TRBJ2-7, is EAGVAQSPRYKIIEKRQSVAFWCNPISGHATLYWYQQILGQGPKLLIQFQNNGVVDDSQLPKDRFSAERLKGVDSTLKIQPAKLEDSAVYLCASSQIKQQVYEQYFGPGTRLTVT.

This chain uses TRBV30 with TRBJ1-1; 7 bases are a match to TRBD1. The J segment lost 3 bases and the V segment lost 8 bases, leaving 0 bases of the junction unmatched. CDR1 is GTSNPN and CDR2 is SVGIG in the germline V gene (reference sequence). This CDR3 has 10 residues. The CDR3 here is CAGQDTEAFF. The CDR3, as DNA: TGTGCCGGACAGGACACTGAAGCTTTCTTT. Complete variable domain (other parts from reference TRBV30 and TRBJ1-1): SQTIHQWPATLVQPVGSPLSLECTVEGTSNPNLYWYRQAAGRGLQLLFYSVGIGQISSEVPQNLSASRPQDRQFILSSKKLLLSDSGFYLCAGQDTEAFFGQGTRLTVV.

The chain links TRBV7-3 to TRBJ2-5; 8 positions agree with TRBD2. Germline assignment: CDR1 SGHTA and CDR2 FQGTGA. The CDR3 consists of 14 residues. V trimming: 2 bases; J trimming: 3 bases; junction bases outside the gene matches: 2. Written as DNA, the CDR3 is TGTGCCAGCAGCTTATCCGGGGGGGAAGAGACCCAGTACTTC. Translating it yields CASSLSGGEETQYF. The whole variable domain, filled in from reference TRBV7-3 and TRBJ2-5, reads GAGVSQTPSNKVTEKGKYVELRCDPISGHTALYWYRQSLGQGPEFLIYFQGTGAADDSGLPNDRFFAVRPEGSVSTLKIQRTERGDSAVYLCASSLSGGEETQYFGPGTRLLVL.